Below, one TCR beta chain is given with its context. Its cognate antigen is unknown. The sample originates from a study of shared clonotypes between healthy human individuals. Study at large: CD4 naive and memory got three plates each, CD8 naive two, CD8 memory one.

The V segment lost 5 bases and the J segment 4 bases; nucleotides outside the gene matches: 6. CDR1 and CDR2 (germline): SGHAT, FQNNGV. CDR3 size: 15 residues. The method was immunoSEQ multiplex PCR; TCRdb's version includes in-frame clones alone and lacks a portion of them. The sample shows some 800,000 clones, approximately 92% of them seen only once. Naive CD8 cells lacked CD45RO, underwent positive selection for CCR7 and left out terminally differentiated effector memory CD45RA+ cells. Study conclusions and caveats: Estimated richness values were generally larger in naive subsets than in memory subsets.

This chain connects TRBV11-2 to TRBJ2-1; 9 bases are a match to TRBD2. The sequence was collected from a man aged 25-45 years in good health. Input material: naive CD8+ T cells sorted from blood. The CDR3 protein is CASSGEREVYNEQFF. The CDR3 region has the DNA TGTGCCAGCAGCGGGGAGCGGGAGGTGTACAATGAGCAGTTCTTC.